Sequencing of this T cell receptor beta chain was carried out in a study of blood T cells in healthy people across ages (dated by TCRdb to the mid-2010s). Background on the whole study: In model experiments, roughly one uniquely barcoded TCR beta cDNA molecule per two T cells was captured by template switching. Using deep sequencing normalized with unique cDNA molecular identifiers, the study measured how TCR beta repertoire diversity changes with age. The donors were split into four age groups: young (average 16 years), middle-aged (39), aged (more than 60) and long-lived (more than 80). To avoid experimental bias, donors of different ages were randomly spread across the sequencing lanes. Two additional independent replicas of 1 million unique cDNA reads from the same blood draw were analyzed for two donors (one aged 18 to 30 and one aged 80 or older).

Library construction relied on 5' RACE. TCRdb shows the sequencer as Illumina HiSeq 2500. The second PCR ran for roughly 7 to 12 cycles and used a J-beta primer mix along with a sample-barcoded 5' primer. Each TCR beta cDNA molecule received a unique molecular identifier from a template-switch 5' adaptor carrying 12 random nucleotides. At least 2.5 million CDR3-containing paired-end reads were obtained from each sample. First-strand cDNA synthesis was performed from all RNA using the Mint cDNA synthesis kit, with priming by a TRBC-specific oligonucleotide. All cDNA was treated with uracil-DNA glycosylase and then went through a first 18-cycle PCR with the universal primers M1SS and BC2_uni_R. On the authors' methods: For normalization, 1 million high-quality reads were randomly selected from each sample, with every read carrying a distinct molecular identifier. Reads sharing molecular identifiers were discarded rather than binned into consensus sequences. CDR3 identification, clonotype clustering and error correction used MiTCR with a Q25 quality threshold and the strictest error-elimination algorithm. Lower-bound total TCR beta diversity was estimated with a nonparametric unseen species model using Euler transformation. TCRdb reworked the public reads: Q25 trimming with fastp, MiXCR clone assembly, productive beta chains retained. Entries are consolidated by CDR3 protein sequence, retaining the most common genes and DNA. The V and J calls and clone size come from TCRdb's table, not from the authors' own analysis. The sample data list about 1.4 million distinct CDR3 sequences, and roughly 59% of these were observed just once. The biggest ten clones account for approximately 7% of the sample.

Findings and caveats that apply to the study as a whole: Bulk unsorted PBMC profiling prevented conclusive comparison of naive and antigen-experienced compartments. Compared with the aged group, the long-lived group had more naive CD4+ T cells, fewer expanded clones and increased TCR diversity, a pattern suggesting age selection. As age increased, observed TCR beta diversity per million T cells dropped in a roughly linear way, and a significant reduction was already evident by age 40. The CMV infection status of donors was not known, potentially confounding age-related changes in expanded clonotypes. The percentage of naive T cells measured by flow cytometry correlated strongly with observed TCR beta diversity. Total diversity estimates from one million sequenced T cells were considered lower bounds and underestimates.

Many counts were recorded for this clonotype. Its antigen is still unknown. No quality values exist for individual bases; no much larger clone is one base distant. Donors were roughly 40 systemically healthy Caucasian individuals from Russia aged roughly 6 to 95 years. Approximately 9.3 milliliters of peripheral blood were drawn from each donor into EDTA-treated Vacutainer tubes. PBMCs were isolated by Ficoll-Paque density-gradient centrifugation, with at least 6 million obtained per sample. Total RNA was extracted from PBMCs with Trizol reagent, with at least 6 micrograms obtained per sample. The percentages of naive CD45RAhigh/CD27high T cells were determined by flow cytometry on a PBMC aliquot from every donor. This receptor was obtained from a man aged 18 to 35 in good health. What was sequenced was blood.

The base sequence is TGTGCCAGCAGTTACAAGGTCTACGAGCAGTACTTC. It translates to CASSYKVYEQYF. Rearrangement joined TRBV6-2 or TRBV6-3 to TRBJ2-7, with the D gene not clear enough to name. The CDR3 measures 12 amino acids from cysteine to phenylalanine. The kept DNA is CDR3 alone, 36 bases in frame from the first base. The germline V gene specifies MNHEY as CDR1 and SVGEGT as CDR2. V gives up 2 bases and J gives up 3 bases, and the segment between their germline ends measures 5 bases.